This T cell receptor beta chain was captured in a study of T cell responses to AZD1222 COVID-19 vaccine. Trimming took 8 bases from V and 8 from J, leaving 15 bases between them. Germline CDR1 ENHRY, CDR2 SYGVKD. This CDR3 is built from 13 residues. Sequenced by immunoSEQ multiplex PCR; TCRdb stores in-frame clones only, minus some. This table holds 130,000 or so clones, more than 85% found once. The V and J genes are TRBV10-3 and TRBJ1-4, with D perhaps TRBD1 (6 bases). This sequence originates from an adult who received the AZD1222 COVID-19 vaccine. This specimen consisted of peripheral blood, obtained 28 days after the second AZD1222 dose. CDR3 in DNA: TGTGCCATCCGCGGGGGGCTCGAGGAAAAACTGTTTTTT. It codes for CAIRGGLEEKLFF.